This T cell receptor (beta chain) was retrieved from a study of blood T cell repertoires in COVID-19. Study as a whole: COVID-19 samples from acute and convalescent phases originated in the United States, Italy and Spain. The cDNA or gDNA used as material had been derived from T cells, B-cell-depleted T cells, or PBMCs.

Authors' processing steps: Cell counts per sample came from amplifying reference gene primers. Libraries were prepared by immunoSEQ multiplex PCR; TCRdb keeps only in-frame clonotypes and omits some of them. V, J and clone size reflect that table, while D and trimming were determined from the DNA. The sample records tens of thousands of clones, roughly nine tenths being singletons. Sequencing input: peripheral blood. The sequence came from a woman aged 45-59 years with active or convalescent COVID-19.

CDR3 sequence reads: CASSLHGDTIYF. The DNA of the CDR3 is TGTGCCAGCAGCCTACACGGAGACACCATATATTTT. The rearrangement joins TRBV7-9 to TRBJ1-3; unclear D gene. The ends were cut back, 5 bases at V and 8 bases at J, with 10 bases in the middle. There are 12 residues in the CDR3. Germline V gene data show CDR1 as SEHNR and CDR2 as FQNEAQ (reference sequence).